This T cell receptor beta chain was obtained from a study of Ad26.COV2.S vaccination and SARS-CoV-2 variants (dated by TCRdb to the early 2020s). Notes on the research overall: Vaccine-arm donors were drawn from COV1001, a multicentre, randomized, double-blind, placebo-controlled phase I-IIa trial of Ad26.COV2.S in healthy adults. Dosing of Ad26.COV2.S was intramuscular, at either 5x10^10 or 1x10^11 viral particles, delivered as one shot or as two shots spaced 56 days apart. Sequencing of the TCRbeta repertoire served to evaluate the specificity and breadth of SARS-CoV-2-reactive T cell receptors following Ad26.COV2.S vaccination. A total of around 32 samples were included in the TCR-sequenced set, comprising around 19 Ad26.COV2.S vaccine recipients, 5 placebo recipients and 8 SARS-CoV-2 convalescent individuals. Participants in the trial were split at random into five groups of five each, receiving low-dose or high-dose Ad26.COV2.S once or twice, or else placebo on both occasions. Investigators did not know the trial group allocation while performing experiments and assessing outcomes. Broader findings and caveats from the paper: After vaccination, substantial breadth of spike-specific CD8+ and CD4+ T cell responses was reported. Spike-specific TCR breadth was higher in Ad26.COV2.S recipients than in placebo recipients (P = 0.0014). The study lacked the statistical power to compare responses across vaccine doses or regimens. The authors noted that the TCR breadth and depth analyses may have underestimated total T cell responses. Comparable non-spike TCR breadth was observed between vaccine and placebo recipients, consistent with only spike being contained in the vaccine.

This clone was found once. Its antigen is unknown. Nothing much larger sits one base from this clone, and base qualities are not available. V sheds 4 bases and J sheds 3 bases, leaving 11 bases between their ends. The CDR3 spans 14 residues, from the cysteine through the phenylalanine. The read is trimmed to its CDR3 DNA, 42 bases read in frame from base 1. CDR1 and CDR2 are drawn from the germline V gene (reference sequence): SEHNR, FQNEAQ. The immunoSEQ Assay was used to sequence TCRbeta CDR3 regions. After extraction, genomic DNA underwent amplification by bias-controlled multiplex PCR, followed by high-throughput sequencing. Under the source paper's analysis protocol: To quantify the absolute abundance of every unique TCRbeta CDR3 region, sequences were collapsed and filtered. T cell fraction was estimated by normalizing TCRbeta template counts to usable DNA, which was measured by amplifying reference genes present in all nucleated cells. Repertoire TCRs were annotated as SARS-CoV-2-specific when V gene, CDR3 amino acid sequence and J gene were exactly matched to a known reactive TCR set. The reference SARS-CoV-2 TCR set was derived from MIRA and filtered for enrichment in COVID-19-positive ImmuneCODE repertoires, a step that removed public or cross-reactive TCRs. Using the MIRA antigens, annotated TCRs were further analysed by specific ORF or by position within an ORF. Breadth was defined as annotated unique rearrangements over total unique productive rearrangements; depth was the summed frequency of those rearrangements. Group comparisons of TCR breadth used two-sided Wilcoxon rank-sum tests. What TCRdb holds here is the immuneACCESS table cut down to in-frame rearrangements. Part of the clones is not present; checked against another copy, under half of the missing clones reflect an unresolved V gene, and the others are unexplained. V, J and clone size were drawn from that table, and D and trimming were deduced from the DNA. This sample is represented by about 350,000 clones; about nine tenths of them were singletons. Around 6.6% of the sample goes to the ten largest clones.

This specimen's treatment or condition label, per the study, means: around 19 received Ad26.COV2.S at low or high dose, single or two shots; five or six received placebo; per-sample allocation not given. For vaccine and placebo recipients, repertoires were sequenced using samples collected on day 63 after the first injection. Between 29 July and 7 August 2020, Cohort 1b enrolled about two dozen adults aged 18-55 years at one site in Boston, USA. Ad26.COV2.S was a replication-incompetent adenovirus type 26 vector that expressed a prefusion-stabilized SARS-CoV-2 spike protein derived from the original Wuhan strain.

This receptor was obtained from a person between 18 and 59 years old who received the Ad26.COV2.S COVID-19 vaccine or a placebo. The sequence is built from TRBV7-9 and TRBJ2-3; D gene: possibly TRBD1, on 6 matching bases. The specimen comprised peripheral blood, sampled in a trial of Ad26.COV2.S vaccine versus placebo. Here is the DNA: TGTGCCAGCAGCTCGGACAGACTTACAGATACGCAGTATTTT. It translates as CASSSDRLTDTQYF. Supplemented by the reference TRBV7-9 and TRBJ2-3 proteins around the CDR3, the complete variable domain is DTGVSQNPRHKITKRGQNVTFRCDPISEHNRLYWYRQTLGQGPEFLTYFQNEAQLEKSRLLSDRFSAERPKGSFSTLEIQRTEQGDSAMYLCASSSDRLTDTQYFGPGTRLTVL.